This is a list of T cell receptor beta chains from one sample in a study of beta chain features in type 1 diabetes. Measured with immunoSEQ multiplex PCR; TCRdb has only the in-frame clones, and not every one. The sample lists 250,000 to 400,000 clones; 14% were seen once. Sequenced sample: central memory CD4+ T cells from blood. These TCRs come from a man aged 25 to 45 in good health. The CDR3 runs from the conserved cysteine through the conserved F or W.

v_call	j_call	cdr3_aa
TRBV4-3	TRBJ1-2	CASSQVSGIRGYTF
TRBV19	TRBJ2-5	CASKERESVETQYF
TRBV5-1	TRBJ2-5	CASSLAPTTGEETQYF
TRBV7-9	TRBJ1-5	CASSPDQGIPQHF
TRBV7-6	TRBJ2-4	CASSLGDTQNIQYF
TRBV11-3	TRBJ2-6	CASSSPGLGANVLTF
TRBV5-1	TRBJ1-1	CASSRQGQGNTEAFF
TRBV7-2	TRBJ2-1	CASSSIAGGPIEQFF
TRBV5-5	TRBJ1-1	CASSSQSANTEAFF
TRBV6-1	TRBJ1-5	CASSEISHQPQHF
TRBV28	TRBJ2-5	CASSSGAGVQETQYF
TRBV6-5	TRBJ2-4	CASTLDRAKNIQYF
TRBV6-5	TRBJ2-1	CASSSLINEQFF
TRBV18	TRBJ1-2	CASSPGSSEGYGYTF
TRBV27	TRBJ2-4	CASRANRVGNIQYF
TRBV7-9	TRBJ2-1	CASSLKGGPNEQFF
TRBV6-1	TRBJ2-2	CASIRLTGELFF
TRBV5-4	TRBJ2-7	CASGDGSYEQYF
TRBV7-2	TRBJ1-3	CASSPGQGIDTIYF
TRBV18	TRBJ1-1	CASSGDSGTEAFF
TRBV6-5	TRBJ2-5	CASSKSEETQYF
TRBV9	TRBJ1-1	CASSVEGLNTEAFF
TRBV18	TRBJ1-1	CASSPRDGGTEAFF
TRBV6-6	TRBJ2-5	CASRASGTGWETQYF
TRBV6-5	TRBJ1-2	CASSPPGQLYGYTF
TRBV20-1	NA	CSAHAETQYF
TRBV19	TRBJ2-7	CASSTPGHTSSYEQYF
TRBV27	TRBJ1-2	CASREIWGGRNYGYTF
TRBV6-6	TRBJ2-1	CASKEGVGSYNEQFF
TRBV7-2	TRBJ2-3	CASSENTDTQYF
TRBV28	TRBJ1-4	CASSSGGAAEKLFF
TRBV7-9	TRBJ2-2	CASSSARGRRTGELFF
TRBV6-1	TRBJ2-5	CASCRRGAQETQYF
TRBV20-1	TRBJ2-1	CSASTDEQFF
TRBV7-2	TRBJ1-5	CASSSPNQPQHF
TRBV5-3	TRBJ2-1	CARSLVPHEQFF
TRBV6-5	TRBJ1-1	CASSHSVPPNTEAFF
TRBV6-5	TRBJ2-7	CASSSPAYEQYF
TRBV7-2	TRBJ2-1	CASSFRPGLASYNEQFF
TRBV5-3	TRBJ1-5	CARSFGGSNQPQHF
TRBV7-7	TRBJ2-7	CASSLGGTGDEQYF
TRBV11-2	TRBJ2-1	CASSLGWGPQFF
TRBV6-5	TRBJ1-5	CASGTALNQPQHF
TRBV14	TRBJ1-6	CASSQVTGGNSPLHF
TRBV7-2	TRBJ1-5	CASSPRQGYQPQHF
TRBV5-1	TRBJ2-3	CASSLDTSTDTQYF
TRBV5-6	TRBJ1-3	CASSFGATSGNTIYF